This T cell receptor beta chain was sequenced in a study of T cell clonotyping in hematopoietic cell transplantation. Germline V gene lookup returns CDR1 SEHNR and CDR2 FQNEAQ (reference sequence). Trimming removed 4 bases from V and 2 bases from J; junction bases left unmatched: 1. This CDR3 spans 13 amino acids. Profiled with immunoSEQ multiplex PCR; TCRdb holds only in-frame clones, not every one. The sample includes 16,000 or so clones, 92% of them seen just once. This clonotype originated in a man aged 40-50 years in good health. Some clones in this sample may be carry-over from other donors' samples. Sequencing was carried out using peripheral blood mononuclear cells. This chain connects TRBV7-9 to TRBJ2-5; 7 nucleotides align to TRBD2. This chain's CDR3 is CASSWTSQETQYF. The CDR3, as DNA: TGTGCCAGCAGCTGGACTAGTCAAGAGACCCAGTACTTC. Supplemented by reference TRBV7-9 and TRBJ2-5, the full variable domain reads DTGVSQNPRHKITKRGQNVTFRCDPISEHNRLYWYRQTLGQGPEFLTYFQNEAQLEKSRLLSDRFSAERPKGSFSTLEIQRTEQGDSAMYLCASSWTSQETQYFGPGTRLLVL.